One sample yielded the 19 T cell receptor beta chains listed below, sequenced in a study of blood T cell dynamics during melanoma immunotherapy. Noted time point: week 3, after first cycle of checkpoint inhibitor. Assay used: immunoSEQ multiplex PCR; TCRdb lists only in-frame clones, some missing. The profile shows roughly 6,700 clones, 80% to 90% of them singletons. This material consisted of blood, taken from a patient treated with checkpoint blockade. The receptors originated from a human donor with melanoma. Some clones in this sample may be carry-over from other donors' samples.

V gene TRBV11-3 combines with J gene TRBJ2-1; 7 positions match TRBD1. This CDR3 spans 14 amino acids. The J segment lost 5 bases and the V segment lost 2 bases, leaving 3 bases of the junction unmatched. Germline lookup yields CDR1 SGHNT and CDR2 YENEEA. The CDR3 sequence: CASSLMGQNNEQFF. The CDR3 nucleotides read TGTGCCAGCAGCTTAATGGGACAGAACAATGAGCAGTTCTTC.

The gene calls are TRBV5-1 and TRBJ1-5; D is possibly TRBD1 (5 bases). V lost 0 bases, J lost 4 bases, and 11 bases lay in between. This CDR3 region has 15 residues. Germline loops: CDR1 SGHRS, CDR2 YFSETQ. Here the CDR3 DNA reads TGCGCCAGCAGCTTGGAGGCAGGGCTGAATCAGCCCCAGCATTTT. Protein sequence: CASSLEAGLNQPQHF.

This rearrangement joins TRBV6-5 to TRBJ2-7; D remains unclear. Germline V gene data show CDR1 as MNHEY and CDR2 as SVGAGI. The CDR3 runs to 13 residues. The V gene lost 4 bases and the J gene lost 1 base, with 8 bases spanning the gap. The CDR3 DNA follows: TGTGCCAGCAGTTTAGGGAATTCCTACGAGCAGTACTTC. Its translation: CASSLGNSYEQYF.

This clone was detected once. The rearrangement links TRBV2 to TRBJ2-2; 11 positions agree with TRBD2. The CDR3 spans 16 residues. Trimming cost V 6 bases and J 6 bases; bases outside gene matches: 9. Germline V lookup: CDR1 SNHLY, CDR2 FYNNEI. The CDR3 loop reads CASRDTSGGRPGELFF. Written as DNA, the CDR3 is TGTGCCAGCAGAGATACTAGCGGGGGAAGGCCCGGGGAGCTGTTTTTT.

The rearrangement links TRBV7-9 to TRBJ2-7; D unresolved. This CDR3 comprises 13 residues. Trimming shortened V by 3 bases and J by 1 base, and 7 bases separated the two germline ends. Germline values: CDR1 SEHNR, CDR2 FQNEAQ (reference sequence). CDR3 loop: CASSLPGSYEQYF. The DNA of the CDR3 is TGTGCCAGCAGCTTGCCAGGTTCCTACGAGCAGTACTTC.

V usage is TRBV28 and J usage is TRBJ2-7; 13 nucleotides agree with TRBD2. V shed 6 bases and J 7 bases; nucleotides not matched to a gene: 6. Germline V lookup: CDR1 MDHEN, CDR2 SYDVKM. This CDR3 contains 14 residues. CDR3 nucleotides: TGTGCCAGCAGCCGGACTAGCGGGGGCGGTGAGCAGTACTTC. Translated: CASSRTSGGGEQYF.

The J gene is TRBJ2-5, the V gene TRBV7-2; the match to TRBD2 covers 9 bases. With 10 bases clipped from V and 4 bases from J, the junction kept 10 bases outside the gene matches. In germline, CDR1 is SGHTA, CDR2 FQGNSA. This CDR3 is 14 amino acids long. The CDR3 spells CATQPAGGLETQYF. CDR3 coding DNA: TGTGCCACCCAACCTGCGGGGGGGCTAGAGACCCAGTACTTC.

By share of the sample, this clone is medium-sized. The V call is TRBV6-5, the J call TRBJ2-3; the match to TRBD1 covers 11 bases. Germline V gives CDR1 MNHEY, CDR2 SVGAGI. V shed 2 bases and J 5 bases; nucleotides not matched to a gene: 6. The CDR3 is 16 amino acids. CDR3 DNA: TGTGCCAGCAGTTACGACCCCGGGACAGGGGGAGATACGCAGTATTTT. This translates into CASSYDPGTGGDTQYF.

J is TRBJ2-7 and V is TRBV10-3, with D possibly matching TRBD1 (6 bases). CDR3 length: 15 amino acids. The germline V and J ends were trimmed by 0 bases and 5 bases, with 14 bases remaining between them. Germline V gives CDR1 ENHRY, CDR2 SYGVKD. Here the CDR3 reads CAISESRGTSDEQYF. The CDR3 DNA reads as TGTGCCATCAGTGAGTCGAGGGGGACGAGCGACGAGCAGTACTTC.

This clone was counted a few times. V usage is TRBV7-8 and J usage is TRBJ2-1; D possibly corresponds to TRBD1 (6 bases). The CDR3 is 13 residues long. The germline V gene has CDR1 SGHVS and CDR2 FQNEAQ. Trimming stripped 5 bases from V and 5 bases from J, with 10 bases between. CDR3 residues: CASSIRQDNEQFF. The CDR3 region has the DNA TGTGCCAGCAGCATCCGACAGGACAATGAGCAGTTCTTC.

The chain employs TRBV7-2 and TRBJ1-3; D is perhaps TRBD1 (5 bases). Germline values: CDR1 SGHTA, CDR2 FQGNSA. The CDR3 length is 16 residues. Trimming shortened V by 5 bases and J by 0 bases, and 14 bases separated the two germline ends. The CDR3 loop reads CASSQETRVSGNTIYF. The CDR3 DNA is TGTGCCAGCAGCCAAGAGACCAGGGTCTCTGGAAACACCATATATTTT.

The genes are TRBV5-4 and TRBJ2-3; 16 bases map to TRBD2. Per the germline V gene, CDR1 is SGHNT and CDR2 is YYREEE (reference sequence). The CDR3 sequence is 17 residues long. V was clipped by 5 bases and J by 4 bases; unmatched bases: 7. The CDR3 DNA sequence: TGTGCCAGCAGTGGGACTAGCGGGGGGGCCAGGGCAGATACGCAGTATTTT. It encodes CASSGTSGGARADTQYF.

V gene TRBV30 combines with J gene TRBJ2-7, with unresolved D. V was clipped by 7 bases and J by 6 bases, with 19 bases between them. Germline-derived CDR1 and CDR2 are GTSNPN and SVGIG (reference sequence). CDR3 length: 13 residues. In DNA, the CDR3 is TGTGCCTCCTTTTCGGAGACGAAGGCCGAGCAGTACTTC. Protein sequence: CASFSETKAEQYF.

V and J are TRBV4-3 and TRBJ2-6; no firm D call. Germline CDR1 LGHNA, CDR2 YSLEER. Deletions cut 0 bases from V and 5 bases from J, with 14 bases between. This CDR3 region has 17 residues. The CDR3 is CASSQDGNSLRANVLTF. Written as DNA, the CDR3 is TGCGCCAGCAGCCAAGATGGGAACTCCCTGAGGGCCAACGTCCTGACTTTC.

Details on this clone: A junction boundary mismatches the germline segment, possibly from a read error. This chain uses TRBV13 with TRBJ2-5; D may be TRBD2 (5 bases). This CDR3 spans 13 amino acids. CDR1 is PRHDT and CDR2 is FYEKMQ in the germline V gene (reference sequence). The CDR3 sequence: CASSLGRRETQYF. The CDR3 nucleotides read TGTGCCAGCAGCCTAGGGAGAAGAGAGACCCAGTACTTC.

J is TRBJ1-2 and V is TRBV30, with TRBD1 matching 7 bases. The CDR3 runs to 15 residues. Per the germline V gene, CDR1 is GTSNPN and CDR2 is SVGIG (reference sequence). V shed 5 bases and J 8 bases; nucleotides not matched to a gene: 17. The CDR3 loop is CAWAGQGGKFRGYTF. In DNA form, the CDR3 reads TGTGCCTGGGCGGGGCAGGGGGGAAAGTTTCGGGGCTACACCTTC.

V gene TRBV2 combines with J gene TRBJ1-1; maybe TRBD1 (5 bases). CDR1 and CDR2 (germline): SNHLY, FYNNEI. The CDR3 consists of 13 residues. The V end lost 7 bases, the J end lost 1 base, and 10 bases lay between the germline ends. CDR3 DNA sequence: TGTGCCAGCATGGGAGGGGAGAACACTGAAGCTTTCTTT. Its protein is CASMGGENTEAFF.

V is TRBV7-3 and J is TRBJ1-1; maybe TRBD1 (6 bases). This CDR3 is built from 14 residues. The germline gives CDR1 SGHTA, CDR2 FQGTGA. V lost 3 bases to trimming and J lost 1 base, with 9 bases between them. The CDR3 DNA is TGTGCCAGCAGCTTTGGGGGCGGGAACACTGAAGCTTTCTTT. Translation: CASSFGGGNTEAFF.

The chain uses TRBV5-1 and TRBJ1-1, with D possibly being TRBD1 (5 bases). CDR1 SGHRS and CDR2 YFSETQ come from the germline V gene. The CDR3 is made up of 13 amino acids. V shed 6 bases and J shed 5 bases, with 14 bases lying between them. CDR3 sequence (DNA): TGCGCCAGCAAAATGGGAGAGGGGACTGAAGCTTTCTTT. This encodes CASKMGEGTEAFF.